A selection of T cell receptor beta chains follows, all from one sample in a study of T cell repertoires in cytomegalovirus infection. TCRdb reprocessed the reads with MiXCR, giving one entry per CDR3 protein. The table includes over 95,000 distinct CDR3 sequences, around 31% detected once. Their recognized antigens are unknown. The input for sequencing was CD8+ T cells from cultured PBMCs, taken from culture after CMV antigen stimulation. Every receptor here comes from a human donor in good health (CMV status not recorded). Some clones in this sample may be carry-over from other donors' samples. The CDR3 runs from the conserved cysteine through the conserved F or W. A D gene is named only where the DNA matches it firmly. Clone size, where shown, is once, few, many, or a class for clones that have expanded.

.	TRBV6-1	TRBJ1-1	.	TGTGCCAGCAGTGAAGGAATTGGGAGGCTGAACACTGAAGCTTTCTTT	CASSEGIGRLNTEAFF
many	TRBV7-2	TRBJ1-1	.	TGTGCCAGCAGCTTCGTCAGGAGCACTGAAGCTTTCTTT	CASSFVRSTEAFF
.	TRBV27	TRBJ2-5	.	TGTGCCAGCAGCTCTAGGGGCCGGCAAGAGACCCAGTACTTC	CASSSRGRQETQYF
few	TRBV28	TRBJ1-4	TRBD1	TGTGCCAGCAGTTCGGCGACAGGGCCGAATGAAAAACTGTTTTTT	CASSSATGPNEKLFF
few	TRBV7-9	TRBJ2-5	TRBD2	TGTGCCAGCAGCTCGGGCTCTAGCGGGGGGGAGACCCAGTACTTC	CASSSGSSGGETQYF
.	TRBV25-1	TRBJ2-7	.	TGTGCCAGCAGTGAATTTTTCGTGGGAAAACTCGGAGGCTACGAGCAGTACTTC	CASSEFFVGKLGGYEQYF
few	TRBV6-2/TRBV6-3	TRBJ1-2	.	TGTGCCAGCAGTGATTGGACCTATGGCTACACCTTC	CASSDWTYGYTF
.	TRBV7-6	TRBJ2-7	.	TGTGCCAGCAGCCTGGAGGACTCCTACGAGCAGTACTTC	CASSLEDSYEQYF
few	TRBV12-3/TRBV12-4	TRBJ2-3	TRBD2	TGTGCCAGCACCCTAGCGGGGGGCACAGATACGCAGTATTTT	CASTLAGGTDTQYF
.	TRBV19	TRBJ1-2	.	TGTGCCAGTAAACCCGACGTTGGGAGCAACTATGGCTACACCTTC	CASKPDVGSNYGYTF
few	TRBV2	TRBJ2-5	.	TGTGCCAGCAGTGAATTGTTAAGGGAGACCCAGTACTTC	CASSELLRETQYF
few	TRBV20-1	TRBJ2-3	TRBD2	TGCAGTGCTAGGCCCCGGCTACTAGCGGGGGGCTCCACAGATACGCAGTATTTT	CSARPRLLAGGSTDTQYF
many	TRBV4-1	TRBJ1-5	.	TGCGCCAGCAGCCAAGGCGGGGGCGCCGAGGGCAATCAGCCCCAGCATTTT	CASSQGGGAEGNQPQHF
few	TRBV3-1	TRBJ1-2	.	TGTGCCAGCAGCCAAGTACCAGGCAGGAGCGGCTACACCTTC	CASSQVPGRSGYTF
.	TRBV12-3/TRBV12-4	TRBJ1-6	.	TGTGCCAGCACCACCGGTGTTCCGCCCCTCCACTTT	CASTTGVPPLHF
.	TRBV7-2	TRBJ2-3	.	TGTGCCAGCAGCCTGTGGCCTAGCCCCACAGATACGCAGTATTTT	CASSLWPSPTDTQYF
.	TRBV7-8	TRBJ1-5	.	TGTGCCAGCAGCTCTAGGGGGGCTGGAGGCAATCAGCCCCAGCATTTT	CASSSRGAGGNQPQHF
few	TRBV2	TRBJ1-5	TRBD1	TGTGCCAGCAGGGGACAGGATTATAGCAATCAGCCCCAGCATTTT	CASRGQDYSNQPQHF
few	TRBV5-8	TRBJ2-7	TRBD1	TGTGCCAGCAGCTTGGTTTTTGGGGACAGGAGTAGTCAAAGCTCCTACGAGCAGTACTTC	CASSLVFGDRSSQSSYEQYF
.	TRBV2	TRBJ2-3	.	TGTGCCAGCAGTGAAACGGGGTTCACAGATACGCAGTATTTT	CASSETGFTDTQYF
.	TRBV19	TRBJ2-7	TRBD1	TGTGCCAGTAGTATAACAGGGGATGTGTACGAGCAGTACTTC	CASSITGDVYEQYF
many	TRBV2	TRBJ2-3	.	TGTGCCAGCGGGGACACAGATACGCAGTATTTT	CASGDTDTQYF
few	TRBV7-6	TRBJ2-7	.	TGTGCCAGCGGACCCTCGATCGGGACGGACTCCTACGAGCAGTACTTC	CASGPSIGTDSYEQYF
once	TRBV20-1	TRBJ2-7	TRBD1	TGCAGTGCTAGACCACTTGAGGGGGCCTCCTACGAGCAGTACTTC	CSARPLEGASYEQYF
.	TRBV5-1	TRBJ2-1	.	TGCGCCAGCAGCTTTCGGGGCGGGATCAATGAGCAGTTCTTC	CASSFRGGINEQFF
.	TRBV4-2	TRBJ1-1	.	TGTGCCAGCAGCCAAGCCGTAACAGGGACTGAAGCTTTCTTT	CASSQAVTGTEAFF
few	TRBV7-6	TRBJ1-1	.	TGTGCCAGCAGCCCAACGTGGGGGAGGGACACTGAAGCTTTCTTT	CASSPTWGRDTEAFF
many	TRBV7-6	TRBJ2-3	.	TGTGCCAGCAGCTTATCAGGGGATGCCACAGATACGCAGTATTTT	CASSLSGDATDTQYF
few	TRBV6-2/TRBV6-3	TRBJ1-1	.	TGTGCCAGCAGGGACCAGAGGAACACTGAAGCTTTCTTT	CASRDQRNTEAFF
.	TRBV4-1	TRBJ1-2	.	TGCGCCAGCAGCGAAGTAGCTCAGGGGCTCGATGGCTACACCTTC	CASSEVAQGLDGYTF